This T cell receptor beta chain was captured by sequencing in a study of blood T cell repertoires in COVID-19. Assay used: immunoSEQ multiplex PCR; TCRdb lists only in-frame clones, some missing. The table shows 150,000 to 200,000 clones, with 80% to 95% occurring only once. Per the germline V gene, CDR1 is LNHDA and CDR2 is SQIVND (reference sequence). V was pared by 5 bases and J by 0 bases, with 10 bases between. The CDR3 totals 14 residues. Material for sequencing was peripheral blood. The sequence derives from a man aged 30-40 years with COVID-19, enrolled during active disease. This chain uses TRBV19 with TRBJ1-1; no firm D call. The CDR3 here is CASSPAGLNTEAFF. The CDR3 nucleotides read TGTGCCAGTAGTCCCGCGGGTCTGAACACTGAAGCTTTCTTT.